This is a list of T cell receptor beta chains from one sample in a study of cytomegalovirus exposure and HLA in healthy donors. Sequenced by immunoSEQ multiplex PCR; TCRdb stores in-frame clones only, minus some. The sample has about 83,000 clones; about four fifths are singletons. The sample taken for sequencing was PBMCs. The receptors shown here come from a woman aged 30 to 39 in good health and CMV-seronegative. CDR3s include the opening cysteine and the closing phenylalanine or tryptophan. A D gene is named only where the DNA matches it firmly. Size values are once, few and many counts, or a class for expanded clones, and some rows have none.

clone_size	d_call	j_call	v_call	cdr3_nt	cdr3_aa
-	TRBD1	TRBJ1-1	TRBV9	TGTGCCAGCAGCCCCGGGGACAGAAACACTGAAGCTTTCTTT	CASSPGDRNTEAFF
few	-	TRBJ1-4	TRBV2	TGTGCCAGCAGGGACTACAAGGGGTGGAATGAAAAACTGTTTTTT	CASRDYKGWNEKLFF
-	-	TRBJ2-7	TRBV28	TGTGCCAGCATCCCTGGGGGGGGCCCGGCTCTGCGGGGGACCTACGAGCAGTACTTC	CASIPGGGPALRGTYEQYF
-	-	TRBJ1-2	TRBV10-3	TGTGCCATCAGTGAGCCGGGCCGGGGGACGGAAACTAACTATGGCTACACCTTC	CAISEPGRGTETNYGYTF
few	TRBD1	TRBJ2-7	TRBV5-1	TGCGCCAGCAGCCCAGGACAGGGTATTCTGTACGAGCAGTACTTC	CASSPGQGILYEQYF
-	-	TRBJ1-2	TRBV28	TGTGCCAGCAGTTTCTCGGACAGAGGGAGCTACACCTTC	CASSFSDRGSYTF
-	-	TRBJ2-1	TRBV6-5	TGTGCCAGCAGTTTCCTTGGCGGTGAGCAGTTCTTC	CASSFLGGEQFF
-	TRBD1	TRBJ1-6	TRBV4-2	TGTGCCAGCAGCCCCCCTCCTGGGCAGGGGGCTTCACCCCTCCACTTT	CASSPPPGQGASPLHF
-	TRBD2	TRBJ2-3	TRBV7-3	TGTGCCAGCAGCCTAGGACTAGGTCGAACAGATACGCAGTATTTT	CASSLGLGRTDTQYF
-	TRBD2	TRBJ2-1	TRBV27	TGTGCCAGCAGTTCCGGGAGGCCCTCCTACAATGAGCAGTTCTTC	CASSSGRPSYNEQFF
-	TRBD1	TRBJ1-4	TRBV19	TGTGCCAGTAGTGCCCGACAGGGGGCTAATGAAAAACTGTTTTTT	CASSARQGANEKLFF
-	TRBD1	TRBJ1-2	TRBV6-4	TGTGCCAGCAGTGACGGGACAGCGAATGGCTACACCTTC	CASSDGTANGYTF
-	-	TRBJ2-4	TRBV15	TGTGCCACCAGCAGGCCTGGACCGGGGGTGAACATTCAGTACTTC	CATSRPGPGVNIQYF
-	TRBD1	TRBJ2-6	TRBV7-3	TGTGCCAGCAGTCCGGGACAGGTGCACTCTGGGGCCAACGTCCTGACTTTC	CASSPGQVHSGANVLTF
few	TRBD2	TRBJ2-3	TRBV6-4	TGTGCCAGCAGTGCACGGGGAGGGGGCACAGATACGCAGTATTTT	CASSARGGGTDTQYF
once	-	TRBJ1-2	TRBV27	TGTGCCAGCAGTTTATCGGGGGCGCCAGGGCTCAACTATGGCTACACCTTC	CASSLSGAPGLNYGYTF
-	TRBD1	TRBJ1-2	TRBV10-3	TGTGCCATCAGTGGCTGGACAGGGCAACGAAGTTATGGCTACACCTTC	CAISGWTGQRSYGYTF
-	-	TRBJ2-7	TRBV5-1	TGCGCCAGCAGCCTACGACAGCTATCCTACGAGCAGTACTTC	CASSLRQLSYEQYF
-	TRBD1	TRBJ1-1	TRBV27	TGTGCCAGCCAAGCCGGGGACAGGGAAGCTTTCTTT	CASQAGDREAFF
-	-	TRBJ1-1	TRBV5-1	TGCGCCAGCAGCTTGGCCTCTGGGGGCGCTGAAGCTTTCTTT	CASSLASGGAEAFF
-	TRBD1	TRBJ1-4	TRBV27	TGTGCCAGCAGTTTAGGCCAGGGGGTTGAAAAACTGTTTTTT	CASSLGQGVEKLFF
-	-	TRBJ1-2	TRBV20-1	TGCAGTGCTACCATTTATGGCTACACCTTC	CSATIYGYTF
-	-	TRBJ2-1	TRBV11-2	TGTGCCAGCAGCTTACCCCTCCACTCGAGCTCCTACAATGAGCAGTTCTTC	CASSLPLHSSSYNEQFF
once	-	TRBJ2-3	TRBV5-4	TGTGCCAGCAGCCCAGGGGCCACCGCAGATACGCAGTATTTT	CASSPGATADTQYF
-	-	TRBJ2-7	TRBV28	TGTGCCAGCAGTTTGGGCGGGCTAGCCTCCTACGAGCAGTACTTC	CASSLGGLASYEQYF
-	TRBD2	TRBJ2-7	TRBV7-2	TGTGCCAGCAGCCGGGGGGGGGCCTCCTACGAGCAGTACTTC	CASSRGGASYEQYF
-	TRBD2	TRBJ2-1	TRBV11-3	TGTGCCAGCAGCCCGGGGTTCGGGACTAGCGTGGATGAGCAGTTCTTC	CASSPGFGTSVDEQFF
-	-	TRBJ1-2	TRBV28	TGTGCCAGCAGTTTAGCAGGGGCCCGCGGCTACACCTTC	CASSLAGARGYTF
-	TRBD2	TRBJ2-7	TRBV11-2	TGTGCCAGCAGCTTAGATCGGGCTAGCGGCACCTACGAGCAGTACTTC	CASSLDRASGTYEQYF
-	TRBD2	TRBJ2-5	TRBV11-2	TGTGCCAGCAGCTTAGGTCTAGATTGGACTAGCTCTAGAGAGACCCAGTACTTC	CASSLGLDWTSSRETQYF
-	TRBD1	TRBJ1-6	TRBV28	TGTGCCAGCAGTAGATACCAGGGGGAACGTAATTCACCCCTCCACTTT	CASSRYQGERNSPLHF
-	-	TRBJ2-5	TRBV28	TGTGCCAGCAGTTCCCCATATCGGGGCGGGAAAGAGACCCAGTACTTC	CASSSPYRGGKETQYF
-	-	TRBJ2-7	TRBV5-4	TGTGCCAGCAGCTTGTATGGCAGGAAAGAAGGCTACGAGCAGTACTTC	CASSLYGRKEGYEQYF
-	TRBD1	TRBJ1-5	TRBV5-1	TGCGCCAGCAGCCCGGGGACAGGGAAAGCACGGCCCCAGCATTTT	CASSPGTGKARPQHF
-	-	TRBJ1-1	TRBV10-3	TGTGCCATCAGTGCCCCGGGTGGGACTGAAGCTTTCTTT	CAISAPGGTEAFF
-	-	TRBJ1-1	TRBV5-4	TGTGCCAGCAGCCCGACGAGGGGGGAAGCTTTCTTT	CASSPTRGEAFF
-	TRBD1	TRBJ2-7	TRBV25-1	TGTGCCAGCACCTCCGGGACAGGGGAGTTCGAGCAGTACTTC	CASTSGTGEFEQYF